This T cell receptor beta chain derives from a study of regulatory T cells in long-lasting Graves disease. CDR3-region Arm-PCR and iRepertoire HTBI primers produced the TCR beta libraries. TCRdb reprocessed the multiplex PCR reads via MiXCR and lists one record per CDR3 protein. The sample consists of hundreds of thousands of distinct CDR3 sequences, 15% to 20% of them appearing once. The ends lost 3 bases at V and 6 bases at J; junction bases unmatched: 4. The CDR3 loop spans 12 amino acids. Germline V lookup: CDR1 DFQATT, CDR2 SNEGSKA (reference sequence). Specified time point: newly diagnosed GD, antithyroid drugs for less than 3 months. Making the TCR library involved RNA that had been extracted from PBMCs. In addition, the sample was reused for a study of T cells in Graves' hyperthyroidism and ophthalmopathy.

V usage is TRBV20-1 and J usage is TRBJ2-7; 8 positions match TRBD2. The specimen was peripheral blood mononuclear cells (PBMCs), collected at new diagnosis, from a patient treated with antithyroid drugs. This clonotype was obtained from a man aged 18 to 29 with Graves disease. CDR3 nucleotides: TGCAGTGCTAGGGGACTAGTCGCCGAGCAGTACTTC. Residues: CSARGLVAEQYF.